The 30 T cell receptor beta chains below were found in one sample sequenced in a study of T cells in localized non-small cell lung cancer. The assay was immunoSEQ multiplex PCR, and TCRdb's table has in-frame clones only and misses some. The sample carries around 64,000 clones, roughly 80% recorded once. The material was PBMCs, obtained before any cancer treatment. The receptor set was obtained from a man between 40 and 69 years old with stage II lung adenocarcinoma.

The V gene is TRBV4-2, the J gene TRBJ1-4; possible D gene TRBD1, 6 bases. Trimming stripped 1 base from V and 4 bases from J, with 16 bases between. CDR1 LGHNA and CDR2 YNFKEQ come from the germline V gene. This CDR3 region has 17 residues. In DNA, the CDR3 is TGTGCCAGCAGCCAAGTTAAGGGCGACAGGTTTAATGAAAAACTGTTTTTT. Residues: CASSQVKGDRFNEKLFF.

The chain recombines TRBV10-3 with TRBJ1-1, with 8 bases fitting TRBD1. Germline assignment: CDR1 ENHRY and CDR2 SYGVKD. The CDR3 loop spans 13 amino acids. The trim removed 7 bases at V and 9 bases at J, leaving 10 bases unmatched. The CDR3 here is CAITQGQGSKAFF. CDR3 nucleotides: TGTGCCATCACCCAAGGACAGGGTAGTAAAGCTTTCTTT.

J is TRBJ2-5 and V is TRBV5-4; D assignment may be TRBD1 or TRBD2 (5 bases each). Trimming took 2 bases from V and 1 from J, leaving 18 bases between them. The CDR3 is 17 amino acids. Germline V gives CDR1 SGHNT, CDR2 YYREEE (reference sequence). The CDR3 sequence: CASSLFEGVGVQETQYF. DNA for the CDR3: TGTGCCAGCAGCTTATTTGAGGGAGTAGGGGTCCAAGAGACCCAGTACTTC.

The chain is built from TRBV27 and TRBJ2-5, with D possibly TRBD2 on 6 matching bases. CDR3 size: 14 residues. CDR1 is MNHEY, CDR2 SMNVEV, per germline (reference sequence). The V end was cut by 5 bases, the J end by 4 bases, with 14 bases between. The CDR3, as DNA: TGTGCCAGCAGTCCCCGAACGGAGGGAGAGACCCAGTACTTC. Translating gives CASSPRTEGETQYF.

This chain connects TRBV7-2 to TRBJ2-2, with TRBD2 as a possible D gene (5 bases). The germline V gene has CDR1 SGHTA and CDR2 FQGNSA. The CDR3 has 13 residues. V was trimmed by 5 bases and J by 7 bases, leaving 11 bases between them. The CDR3 reads CASSVGGGGELFF. CDR3 bases: TGTGCCAGCAGCGTAGGTGGAGGCGGGGAGCTGTTTTTT.

The gene calls are TRBV5-8 and TRBJ1-2, with TRBD1 matching 10 bases. The germline V gene encodes CDR1 SGHTS and CDR2 YDEGEE. Germline trimming cut 5 bases from V and 8 bases from J; bases unmatched to any gene: 12. This CDR3 has 15 residues. DNA for the CDR3: TGTGCCAGCAGAAGAGACAGGGGGCAAATTGGAGGCTACACCTTC. As protein: CASRRDRGQIGGYTF.

J is TRBJ1-1 and V is TRBV11-3, with TRBD1 as a possible D gene (5 bases). Deletions cut 5 bases from V and 0 bases from J, with 7 bases between. This CDR3 has 13 residues. Germline CDR1 reads SGHNT; CDR2 reads YENEEA. The CDR3 bases are TGTGCCAGCAGCCTGACAGTGAACACTGAAGCTTTCTTT. It specifies CASSLTVNTEAFF. The full variable domain, its missing parts supplied by reference TRBV11-3 and TRBJ1-1, is EAGVVQSPRYKIIEKKQPVAFWCNPISGHNTLYWYLQNLGQGPELLIRYENEEAVDDSQLPKDRFSAERLKGVDSTLKIQPAELGDSAVYLCASSLTVNTEAFFGQGTRLTVV.

The chain employs TRBV6-1 and TRBJ2-7; D unclear. The CDR3 consists of 13 residues. Between the trimmed V and J ends, which lost 6 bases and 3 bases, there was a span of 12 bases. Germline-derived CDR1 and CDR2 are MNHNS and SASEGT. The CDR3 nucleotides read TGTGCCAGCAGCCAAACCGATTACTACGAGCAGTACTTC. The encoded protein is CASSQTDYYEQYF.

The CDR3 coding sequence is TGTGCCAGCAGCAGGGGGCAGTACACTGAAGCTTTCTTT. This encodes CASSRGQYTEAFF. This rearrangement joins TRBV6-5 to TRBJ1-1; 8 nucleotides agree with TRBD1. After removal of 6 bases from V and 3 bases from J, the junction contained 3 bases not matched to a gene. Germline CDR1 is MNHEY and CDR2 is SVGAGI. This CDR3 contains 13 residues.

V usage is TRBV5-1 and J usage is TRBJ2-5, with TRBD2 matching 8 bases. The V gene's germline CDR1 is SGHRS and CDR2 YFSETQ. V dropped 1 base and J dropped 4; count of bases not matched to a gene: 6. This CDR3 has 15 amino acids. DNA for the CDR3: TGCGCCAGCAGCTTGACAAGCGGGAGTCCAGAGACCCAGTACTTC. Its translation: CASSLTSGSPETQYF. The complete variable domain, with remaining parts taken from reference TRBV5-1 and TRBJ2-5, reads KAGVTQTPRYLIKTRGQQVTLSCSPISGHRSVSWYQQTPGQGLQFLFEYFSETQRNKGNFPGRFSGRQFSNSRSEMNVSTLELGDSALYLCASSLTSGSPETQYFGPGTRLLVL.

The chain combines TRBV19 with TRBJ2-6, with D uncertain. Looked up from germline, CDR1 is LNHDA and CDR2 is SQIVND (reference sequence). CDR3 length equals 15 residues. V was clipped by 3 bases and J by 4 bases, with 10 bases between them. The CDR3, as DNA: TGTGCCAGTAGTATTCAGGCGCTAGGGGCCAACGTCCTGACTTTC. Residues: CASSIQALGANVLTF.

This clone appeared once. The gene calls are TRBV27 and TRBJ1-1; D gene uncertain. V lost 3 bases and J 4 bases, leaving 12 bases between the germline ends. Germline V CDR1 and CDR2: MNHEY, SMNVEV (reference sequence). This CDR3 is 14 amino acids long. The CDR3: CASSFVGRVTEAFF. The CDR3, as DNA: TGTGCCAGCAGTTTCGTAGGGAGGGTCACTGAAGCTTTCTTT.

The chain employs TRBV30 and TRBJ2-4, with D possibly matching TRBD1 (6 bases). Germline CDR1 reads GTSNPN; CDR2 reads SVGIG (reference sequence). V was pared by 2 bases and J by 3 bases, with 14 bases between. The CDR3 covers 15 residues. CDR3 loop: CAWSPQGISKNIQYF. CDR3 nucleotides: TGTGCCTGGAGTCCCCAGGGGATTAGCAAAAACATTCAGTACTTC.

The chain employs TRBV2 and TRBJ2-3; D is tentatively TRBD1 or TRBD2 (5 bases each). Germline V lookup: CDR1 SNHLY, CDR2 FYNNEI. The ends were cut back, 8 bases at V and 2 bases at J, with 14 bases in the middle. This CDR3 contains 14 residues. The CDR3 here is CASPLLGDTDTQYF. For the CDR3, the DNA is TGTGCCAGCCCCCTACTAGGGGACACAGATACGCAGTATTTT.

V usage is TRBV19 and J usage is TRBJ1-4; D remains ambiguous. With 3 bases removed from V and 8 bases from J, the gap between germline ends came to 13 bases. The CDR3 totals 14 residues. Germline CDR1 reads LNHDA; CDR2 reads SQIVND (reference sequence). CDR3 in amino acids: CASSMRTGLEKLFF. CDR3 nucleotide sequence: TGTGCCAGTAGTATGCGGACCGGTTTGGAAAAACTGTTTTTT. The entire variable domain, with the rest obtained from reference TRBV19 and TRBJ1-4, is as follows: DGGITQSPKYLFRKEGQNVTLSCEQNLNHDAMYWYRQDPGQGLRLIYYSQIVNDFQKGDIAEGYSVSREKKESFPLTVTSAQKNPTAFYLCASSMRTGLEKLFFGSGTQLSVL.

V gene TRBV4-1 combines with J gene TRBJ1-1, with 9 bases matching TRBD1. V was clipped by 1 base and J by 0 bases; unmatched bases: 6. The CDR3 is made up of 17 amino acids. Per the germline V gene, CDR1 is MGHRA and CDR2 is YSYEKL. As DNA, the CDR3 is TGCGCCAGCAGCCAAGTATCGGGACAGGGCATGAACACTGAAGCTTTCTTT. It yields the protein CASSQVSGQGMNTEAFF.

The rearrangement uses TRBV9 and TRBJ1-2, with D unclear. V was pared by 3 bases and J by 2 bases, with 5 bases between. The CDR3 consists of 12 residues. Germline CDR1 is SGDLS and CDR2 is YYNGEE. This CDR3 is CASSAENYGYTF. The CDR3 region has the DNA TGTGCCAGCAGCGCGGAGAACTATGGCTACACCTTC.

The rearrangement joins TRBV6-5 to TRBJ1-2; D is undetermined. There are 15 residues in the CDR3. V was pared by 5 bases and J by 7 bases, with 20 bases between. The germline CDR1 and CDR2 sequences are MNHEY and SVGAGI. The CDR3 sequence: CASSPTLTSRSGYTF. The CDR3 DNA sequence: TGTGCCAGCAGTCCCACCCTCACATCTCGCTCTGGCTACACCTTC.

This clone was observed a few times. The chain employs TRBV15 and TRBJ2-1, with 9 bases aligning to TRBD2. V shed 0 bases and J 7 bases; nucleotides not matched to a gene: 13. The CDR3 is 18 residues long. Germline CDR1 reads LNHNV; CDR2 reads YYDKDF (reference sequence). As DNA, the CDR3 is TGTGCCACCAGCAGAGATCAATTCGTAATAGCGGGAGAAAATGAGCAGTTCTTC. Translated, it gives CATSRDQFVIAGENEQFF.

The chain employs TRBV5-1 and TRBJ1-1, with D perhaps matching TRBD1 (5 bases). Germline V CDR1 and CDR2: SGHRS, YFSETQ. Between the trimmed V and J ends, which lost 1 base and 0 bases, there was a span of 10 bases. The CDR3 has 15 residues. CDR3 in DNA: TGCGCCAGCAGCTTGAAGGGGATCATGAACACTGAAGCTTTCTTT. Its protein is CASSLKGIMNTEAFF.

The rearrangement links TRBV29-1 to TRBJ1-1; D is undetermined. Deletions cut 2 bases from V and 6 bases from J, with 4 bases between. CDR1 SQVTM and CDR2 ANQGSEA come from the germline V gene. The CDR3 consists of 10 residues. The DNA of the CDR3 is TGCAGCGTTGAAACGGCTGAAGCTTTCTTT. Its protein is CSVETAEAFF.

This clone was recorded only once. The genes are TRBV19 and TRBJ2-1; D remains ambiguous. The V gene's germline CDR1 is LNHDA and CDR2 SQIVND (reference sequence). CDR3 size: 12 residues. The V end was cut by 5 bases, the J end by 7 bases, with 9 bases between. The CDR3 here is CASSLGWNEQFF. The CDR3 DNA reads TGTGCCAGTAGTCTCGGGTGGAATGAGCAGTTCTTC.

The V and J genes are TRBV5-3 and TRBJ2-1; 16 bases line up with TRBD2. TRBV5-3 is marked as an open reading frame, function uncertain. V lost 3 bases, J lost 0 bases, and 3 bases stayed unmatched. The CDR3 runs to 18 residues. The CDR3 reads CARSWGLAGGSSYNEQFF. The CDR3 DNA reads TGTGCCAGAAGCTGGGGACTAGCGGGAGGGAGCTCCTACAATGAGCAGTTCTTC.

This clone was recorded at least ten times. The rearrangement uses TRBV7-9 and TRBJ2-7; no clear D gene. This CDR3 contains 12 residues. The germline gives CDR1 SEHNR, CDR2 FQNEAQ (reference sequence). V shed 1 base and J shed 5 bases, with 6 bases lying between them. The CDR3 reads CASSLDFHEQYF. The DNA for the CDR3 is TGTGCCAGCAGCTTAGACTTCCACGAGCAGTACTTC.

The chain uses TRBV5-1 and TRBJ1-2, with D unresolved. The V gene's germline CDR1 is SGHRS and CDR2 YFSETQ. V dropped 0 bases and J dropped 3 bases, with 9 bases sitting between them. The CDR3 length is 14 residues. The CDR3 DNA sequence: TGCGCCAGCAGCTTGGGGCAGGTTCACTATGGCTACACCTTC. Its protein is CASSLGQVHYGYTF. The full variable domain, completed using reference TRBV5-1 and TRBJ1-2, is KAGVTQTPRYLIKTRGQQVTLSCSPISGHRSVSWYQQTPGQGLQFLFEYFSETQRNKGNFPGRFSGRQFSNSRSEMNVSTLELGDSALYLCASSLGQVHYGYTFGSGTRLTVV.

The chain links TRBV30 to TRBJ2-7, with TRBD1 as a possible D gene (6 bases). With 2 bases removed from V and 0 bases from J, the gap between germline ends came to 8 bases. Germline V CDR1 and CDR2: GTSNPN, SVGIG (reference sequence). This CDR3 spans 13 amino acids. The CDR3 reads CAWSQGSSYEQYF. The CDR3 DNA follows: TGTGCCTGGAGTCAGGGGAGCTCCTACGAGCAGTACTTC.

This chain links TRBV30 with TRBJ1-2; the match to TRBD1 covers 7 bases. J gave up 7 bases and V 4 bases, and 12 bases lay outside the gene matches. The CDR3 is made up of 14 amino acids. CDR1 and CDR2 (germline): GTSNPN, SVGIG (reference sequence). CDR3 DNA: TGTGCCTGGACGATACAGGGGACGGCCGGTGGCTACACCTTC. Amino acid sequence: CAWTIQGTAGGYTF.

The chain's CDR3 is CASSRGQAITEAFF. The DNA for the CDR3 is TGCGCCAGCAGTCGAGGACAGGCTATCACTGAAGCTTTCTTT. The genes are TRBV4-3 and TRBJ1-1, with 7 nucleotides matching TRBD1. V dropped 6 bases and J dropped 4; count of bases not matched to a gene: 8. The germline V gene has CDR1 LGHNA and CDR2 YSLEER. The CDR3 length is 14 residues.

The CDR3, as DNA: TGTGCCAGTAGTCTCTGGGTAAAGTCGAGCAATCAGCCCCAGCATTTT. Translating gives CASSLWVKSSNQPQHF. The genes are TRBV19 and TRBJ1-5; D remains ambiguous. The CDR3 runs 16 residues. In germline, CDR1 is LNHDA, CDR2 SQIVND (reference sequence). V shed 5 bases and J shed 1 base, with 15 bases lying between them.

The chain recombines TRBV6-5 with TRBJ1-1; D gene unclear. Germline V lookup: CDR1 MNHEY, CDR2 SVGAGI. The CDR3 length is 16 residues. Trimming removed 4 bases from V and 1 base from J, with 16 bases in between. In nucleotides, the CDR3 is TGTGCCAGCAGTTCGTACACCACCGGCGGGAACACTGAAGCTTTCTTT. Its protein is CASSSYTTGGNTEAFF.